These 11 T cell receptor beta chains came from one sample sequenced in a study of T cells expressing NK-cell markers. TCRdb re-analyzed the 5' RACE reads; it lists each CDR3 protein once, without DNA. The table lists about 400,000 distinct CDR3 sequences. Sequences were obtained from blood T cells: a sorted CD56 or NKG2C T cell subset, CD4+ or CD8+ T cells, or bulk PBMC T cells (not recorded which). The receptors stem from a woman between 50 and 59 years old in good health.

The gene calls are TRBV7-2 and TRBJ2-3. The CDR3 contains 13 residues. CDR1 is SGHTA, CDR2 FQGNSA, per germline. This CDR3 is CASSRWGTDTQYF.

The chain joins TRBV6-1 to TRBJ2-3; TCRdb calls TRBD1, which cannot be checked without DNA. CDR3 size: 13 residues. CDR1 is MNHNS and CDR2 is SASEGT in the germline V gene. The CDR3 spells CASSDPSPDTQYF.

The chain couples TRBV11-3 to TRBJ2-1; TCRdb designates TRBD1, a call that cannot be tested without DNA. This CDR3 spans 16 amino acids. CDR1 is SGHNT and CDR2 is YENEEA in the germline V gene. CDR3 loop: CASSSRQQGSYNEQFF. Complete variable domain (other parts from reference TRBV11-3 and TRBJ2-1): EAGVVQSPRYKIIEKKQPVAFWCNPISGHNTLYWYLQNLGQGPELLIRYENEEAVDDSQLPKDRFSAERLKGVDSTLKIQPAELGDSAVYLCASSSRQQGSYNEQFFGPGTRLTVL.

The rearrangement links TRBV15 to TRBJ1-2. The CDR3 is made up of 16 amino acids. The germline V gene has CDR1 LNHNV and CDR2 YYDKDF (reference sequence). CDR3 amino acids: CATSYPNENRNYGYTF. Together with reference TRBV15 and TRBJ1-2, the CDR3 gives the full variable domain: DAMVIQNPRYQVTQFGKPVTLSCSQTLNHNVMYWYQQKSSQAPKLLFHYYDKDFNNEADTPDNFQSRRPNTSFCFLDIRSPGLGDTAMYLCATSYPNENRNYGYTFGSGTRLTVV.

CDR3 residues: CASSEMETSGPADTQYF. The genes are TRBV2 and TRBJ2-3; TCRdb calls TRBD2, which cannot be checked without DNA. The CDR3 covers 17 residues. CDR1 and CDR2 (germline): SNHLY, FYNNEI.

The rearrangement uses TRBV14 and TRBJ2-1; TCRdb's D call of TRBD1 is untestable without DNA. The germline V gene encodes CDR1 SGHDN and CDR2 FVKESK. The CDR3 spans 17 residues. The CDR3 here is CASSHKGWGFHYNEQFF. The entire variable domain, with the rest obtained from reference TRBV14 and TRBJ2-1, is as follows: EAGVTQFPSHSVIEKGQTVTLRCDPISGHDNLYWYRRVMGKEIKFLLHFVKESKQDESGMPNNRFLAERTGGTYSTLKVQPAELEDSGVYFCASSHKGWGFHYNEQFFGPGTRLTVL.

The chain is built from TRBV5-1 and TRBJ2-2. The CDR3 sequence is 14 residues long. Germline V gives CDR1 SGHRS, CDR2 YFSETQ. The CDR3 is CASTFSTVTGELFF.

Here the CDR3 reads CAWAPGDGYGYTF. This chain uses TRBV30 with TRBJ1-2; TCRdb's D gene call, TRBD1, goes unchecked for lack of DNA. CDR3 length equals 13 residues. Germline assignment: CDR1 GTSNPN and CDR2 SVGIG (reference sequence).

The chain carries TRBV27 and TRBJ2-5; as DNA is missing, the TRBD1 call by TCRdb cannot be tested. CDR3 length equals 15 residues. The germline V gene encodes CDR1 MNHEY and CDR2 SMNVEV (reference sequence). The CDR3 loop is CASSKLDSLQETQYF.

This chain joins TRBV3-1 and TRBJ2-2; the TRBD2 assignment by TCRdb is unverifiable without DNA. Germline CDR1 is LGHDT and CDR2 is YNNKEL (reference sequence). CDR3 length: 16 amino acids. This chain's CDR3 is CASSLGLGGYTGELFF.

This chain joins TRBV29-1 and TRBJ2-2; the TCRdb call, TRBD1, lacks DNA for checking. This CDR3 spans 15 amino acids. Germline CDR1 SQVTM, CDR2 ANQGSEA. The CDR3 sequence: CSEGDSHSFTGELFF.